The clone carrying this T cell receptor beta chain was observed many times. Its antigen is undetermined. This entry is derived from a study of neurological immune-mediated disorders. Overall study findings and caveats: The multiple sclerosis repertoire cluster was not associated with any clinical or MRI feature, with the authors stating that larger cohorts are needed. TCR clonal expansion peaked in HTLV-1-associated myelopathy patients and was lowest in multiple sclerosis patients.

V lost 6 bases to trimming and J lost 3 bases, with 19 bases between them. The CDR3 covers 17 residues. The germline gives CDR1 SGHRS, CDR2 YFSETQ. The team produced cDNA through 5'RACE using 10-nucleotide random UMIs. One entry per CDR3 protein, called by TCRdb with MiXCR from the 5' RACE reads. This sample yields 60,000 to 85,000 distinct CDR3 sequences, of which around 4.8% are seen a single time; roughly 2.2% belongs to the top ten. Input material: PBMCs. The source is a woman aged 70 to 79 with multiple sclerosis. The rearrangement uses TRBV5-1 and TRBJ2-6, with D possibly TRBD1 on 5 matching bases. The CDR3: CASTLVPQGLGANVLTF. Written as DNA, the CDR3 is TGCGCCAGCACCTTAGTCCCCCAGGGCCTTGGGGCCAACGTCCTGACTTTC.